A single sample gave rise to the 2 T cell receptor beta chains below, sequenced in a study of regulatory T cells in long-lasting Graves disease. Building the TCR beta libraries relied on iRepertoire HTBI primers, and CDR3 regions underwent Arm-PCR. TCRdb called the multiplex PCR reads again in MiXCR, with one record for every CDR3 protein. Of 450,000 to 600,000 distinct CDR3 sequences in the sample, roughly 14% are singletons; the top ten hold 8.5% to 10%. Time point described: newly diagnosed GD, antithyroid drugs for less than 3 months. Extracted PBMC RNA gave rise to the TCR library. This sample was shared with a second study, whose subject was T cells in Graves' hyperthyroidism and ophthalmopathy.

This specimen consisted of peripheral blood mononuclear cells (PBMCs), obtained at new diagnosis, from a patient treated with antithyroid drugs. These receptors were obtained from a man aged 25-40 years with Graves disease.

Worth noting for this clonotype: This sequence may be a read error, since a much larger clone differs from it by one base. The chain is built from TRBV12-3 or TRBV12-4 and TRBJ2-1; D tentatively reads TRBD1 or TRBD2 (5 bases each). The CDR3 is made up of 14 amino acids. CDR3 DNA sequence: TGTGCCAGCAGTTTAGCCCGCAGAGGGGAGACCCGGTACTTC. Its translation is CASSLARRGETRYF.

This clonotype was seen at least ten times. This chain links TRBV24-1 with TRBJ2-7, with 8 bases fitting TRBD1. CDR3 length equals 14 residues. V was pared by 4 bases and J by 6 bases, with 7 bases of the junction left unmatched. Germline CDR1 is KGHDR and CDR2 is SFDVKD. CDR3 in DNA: TGTGCCACCAGTGACCCCGGACAGGGTGGCGAGCAGTACTTC. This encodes CATSDPGQGGEQYF.